One sample yielded the 7 T cell receptor beta chains listed below, sequenced in a study of tumor and adjacent non-tumor tissue in lung cancer. TCRbeta libraries were built with three rounds of nested PCR, modified from ARM-PCR. TCRdb independently ran MiXCR on the multiplex PCR reads; one entry per CDR3 protein. The repertoire holds over 110,000 distinct CDR3 sequences, approximately 66% seen once, with about 20% in the top ten. The template was RNA from unsorted bulk tissue. Sequencing was done on a sample of lung tumor tissue. These receptors originate from a man aged 55-75 years with small cell lung cancer.

This clonotype was seen ten or more times. This rearrangement joins TRBV4-2 to TRBJ2-1; perhaps TRBD1 as D (6 bases). V was pared by 4 bases and J by 4 bases, with 11 bases between. This CDR3 comprises 14 residues. Germline CDR1 and CDR2: LGHNA and YNFKEQ. In DNA form, the CDR3 reads TGTGCCAGCAGCCGCGAAACAGGGTACAATGAGCAGTTCTTC. It is translated as CASSRETGYNEQFF.

This clonotype was seen only a few times. The rearrangement links TRBV29-1 to TRBJ2-7; the D call may be TRBD1 or TRBD2 (6 bases each). Trimming pared 4 bases from V and 6 bases from J, leaving 13 bases between. The germline V gene encodes CDR1 SQVTM and CDR2 ANQGSEA. CDR3 length: 12 amino acids. The CDR3 sequence: CSVAGDGGEQYF. DNA of the CDR3: TGCAGCGTTGCAGGGGACGGGGGCGAGCAGTACTTC.

This clonotype was picked up a small number of times. A read error may be the cause here, since a much bigger clone is one base away. The chain combines TRBV6-1 with TRBJ1-1; D might be TRBD1 (6 bases). Per the germline V gene, CDR1 is MNHNS and CDR2 is SASEGT. The CDR3 has 15 residues. The CDR3 reads CASGEQGWMNTEALF. Written as DNA, the CDR3 is TGTGCCTCGGGGGAACAGGGCTGGATGAACACTGAAGCTCTCTTT.

This chain links TRBV28 with TRBJ1-1, with D unresolved. Germline values: CDR1 MDHEN, CDR2 SYDVKM. CDR3 length equals 14 residues. The V end was cut by 9 bases, the J end by 6 bases, with 20 bases between. The CDR3 nucleotides are TGTGCCAGTAGTCCCCCGGGCTCTAGATCTGAAGCTTTCTTT. Its translation is CASSPPGSRSEAFF.

This clonotype was seen ten or more times. The chain recombines TRBV6-6 with TRBJ1-6, with D possibly matching TRBD1 (6 bases). Trimming pared 6 bases from V and 7 bases from J, leaving 10 bases between. This CDR3 region has 13 residues. Germline lookup yields CDR1 MNHNY and CDR2 SVGAGI (reference sequence). The CDR3 coding sequence is TGTGCCAGCAGGGGACAAGGCAATTCACCCCTCCACTTT. Translated: CASRGQGNSPLHF.

Concerning this clonotype: One end of the junction varies from germline; a read error may be responsible. J is TRBJ2-1 and V is TRBV20-1; D ambiguous. CDR1 is DFQATT and CDR2 is SNEGSKA in the germline V gene (reference sequence). CDR3 size: 15 residues. As DNA, the CDR3 is TGCAGTGCTAATGTCGGAAGATTCACCTACAGTGAGCAGTTCTTC. Translation: CSANVGRFTYSEQFF.

A remark on this clonotype: The CDR3 end shows no conserved phenylalanine or tryptophan, and so a read error is likely. The chain is built from TRBV11-2 and TRBJ2-5; no reliable D call. Germline V gene lookup returns CDR1 SGHAT and CDR2 FQNNGV. The CDR3 covers 13 residues. The CDR3 reads CASSLDLVATQYL. CDR3 coding DNA: TGTGCCAGTAGCTTAGATTTAGTGGCGACCCAGTACCTC.